This T cell receptor (beta chain) was sequenced during a study of T cells in Graves' hyperthyroidism and ophthalmopathy (dated by TCRdb to the late 2010s). For the wider study: Peripheral blood samples were taken at the time of initial diagnosis, prior to any treatment. A discovery cohort of roughly 100 patients, fewer than 50 with Graves' ophthalmopathy and about 58 with stable Graves' hyperthyroidism, was used to find distinguishing TCR V-J signatures. An independent validation cohort of around 19 hyperthyroidism patients and approximately 15 patients who later progressed to ophthalmopathy tested prospective prediction of ophthalmopathy. The roughly 90 discovery patients were divided at random into training and test sets in a 7:3 ratio. Thyroid tissue and blood T-cell repertoires from six Graves' hyperthyroidism patients were also compared in the study. After sampling, hyperthyroidism patients received methimazole starting at 30 mg daily, and ophthalmopathy patients received high-dose intravenous methylprednisolone. The paper describes TCR Vbeta CDR3 sequencing of 135 peripheral blood samples, made up of 43 ophthalmopathy patients, 70 to 75 hyperthyroidism patients and approximately 17 progressor patients.

Findings and caveats that apply to the study as a whole: In cross-validation, a model built on a 13 V-J signature told ophthalmopathy apart from stable hyperthyroidism with 87.88% sensitivity and roughly 81% specificity, and in testing the same model reached 80%/75%. In validation, the model predicted progression to ophthalmopathy a median of roughly six months before onset, with roughly 70% sensitivity and roughly 77% specificity. Blood samples also contained most of the expanded thyroid clonotypes (frequency above 0.001), which suggests that blood repertoires may reflect thyroid immune responses. No statistical method was used to set the sample size in advance, and investigators knew the group allocation.

Stable Graves' hyperthyroidism was defined as the absence of progression to ophthalmopathy over 18 months of follow-up. Hyperthyroidism patients were aged 18 to 65 years and newly diagnosed, with disease duration of less than 2 months. Any patient with an uncontrolled infection, another autoimmune disease, pregnancy or lactation was excluded. Diagnoses were based on clinical symptoms, serum thyroxine and TRAb, thyroid ultrasound and orbital computed tomography. PBMCs were isolated from about 9.1 ml of fresh peripheral blood by Ficoll-Paque density gradient centrifugation. Total RNA was extracted using Trizol reagent, and RNA quality was assessed on an Agilent 2100 Bioanalyzer. This clonotype showed up many times. Its antigen remains undetermined. No base qualities exist here, and no much larger clone lies one base off it. Via the germline V gene (reference sequence), CDR1 is SEHNR and CDR2 FQNEAQ. From its cysteine to its phenylalanine, the CDR3 spans 13 amino acids. The kept DNA is CDR3 alone, 39 bases in frame from the first base. V was cut back by 1 base and J by 5 bases, leaving a gap of 8 bases between them.

The TCR beta CDR3 regions were amplified from RNA transcripts. The first round of RT-PCR for the TCR CDR3 was performed with the HTBI primer set and the Qiagen OneStep RT-PCR kit. Libraries were constructed in a second round of multiplex PCR, after which size selection and purification were carried out. Paired-end sequencing of the libraries was performed with 100 bp reads on an Illumina HiSeq2000. The published analysis was carried out like this. SOAPnuke was used to process the raw data, removing reads that contained adapters or uncalled bases, had a mean Phred below 15, or lacked an exact match to the constant primer or identifier. COPE v1.2.5 was used to merge high-quality paired reads, and clonotypes were defined as unique nucleotide sequences. Clonotypes were aligned to IMGT TRBV, TRBD and TRBJ reference segments using MiTCR v1.1. The analysis was restricted to V-J combinations with a frequency above 0.0001, which together covered 99.2% of the repertoires. A TCS score was defined as the ratio of F50 (clonal expansion) to E x V (chaos), with BLOSUM62-based TCRdist applied between CDR3 peptides within each V-J. Welch's t-statistics and random forest reduced just over 500 V-J features to roughly 13, which were used in a naive Bayes classifier (R e1071). The public reads were quality trimmed at Q25 with fastp and then assembled into clones with MiXCR by TCRdb, keeping productive beta chains. For every CDR3 protein sequence, its rows merge into one entry that carries the most common genes and DNA. The V and J calls were not made by the authors but by TCRdb's processing. This sample lists about 420,000 distinct CDR3 sequences; about 15% were detected once. The ten largest clones take up 13% to 15% of the sample.

The receptor was isolated from a young woman with Graves' hyperthyroidism. The source material was blood. Recombination connected TRBV7-9 to TRBJ2-5, with no confident D gene call. The CDR3 protein sequence reads: CASSLGVIETQYF. The DNA sequence reads TGTGCCAGCAGCTTAGGGGTGATTGAGACCCAGTACTTC. Full variable domain (CDR3 extended with the reference TRBV7-9 and TRBJ2-5 proteins): DTGVSQNPRHKITKRGQNVTFRCDPISEHNRLYWYRQTLGQGPEFLTYFQNEAQLEKSRLLSDRFSAERPKGSFSTLEIQRTEQGDSAMYLCASSLGVIETQYFGPGTRLLVL.